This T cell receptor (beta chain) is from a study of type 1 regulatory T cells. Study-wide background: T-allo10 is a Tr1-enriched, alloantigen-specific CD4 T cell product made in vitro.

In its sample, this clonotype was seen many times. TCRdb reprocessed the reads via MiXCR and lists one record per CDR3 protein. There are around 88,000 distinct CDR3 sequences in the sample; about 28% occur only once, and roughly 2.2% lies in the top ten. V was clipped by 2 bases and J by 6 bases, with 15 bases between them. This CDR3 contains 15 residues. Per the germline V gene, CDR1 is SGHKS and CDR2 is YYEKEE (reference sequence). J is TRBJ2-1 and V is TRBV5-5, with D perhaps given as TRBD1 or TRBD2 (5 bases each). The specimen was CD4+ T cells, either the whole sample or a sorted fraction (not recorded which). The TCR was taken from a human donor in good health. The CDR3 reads CASSLGELRRNEQFF. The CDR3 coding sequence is TGTGCCAGCAGCTTAGGGGAGCTCCGACGCAATGAGCAGTTCTTC.